This T cell receptor (beta chain) was identified in a study of blood T cell repertoires in COVID-19. TCRdb's table, derived via immunoSEQ multiplex PCR, lists solely in-frame clones and lacks some. The sample holds roughly 300,000 clones, 80% to 90% seen once. The CDR3 consists of 17 residues. Germline CDR1 and CDR2: KGHSH and LQKENI. V dropped 4 bases and J dropped 7; count of bases not matched to a gene: 15. Cohort 3 donors were reported recovered after two negative PCRs, clearance, or symptom resolution. The rearrangement uses TRBV18 and TRBJ2-5, with TRBD2 matching over 10 bases. The sequence was obtained from a woman younger than 45 who had recovered from COVID-19. The sequencing input was PBMCs or T cells enriched from blood (not recorded which). The CDR3 protein is CASSQNLAGGASGTQYF. The CDR3 nucleotides are TGTGCCAGCTCACAAAACTTAGCGGGGGGCGCCTCTGGGACCCAGTACTTC.